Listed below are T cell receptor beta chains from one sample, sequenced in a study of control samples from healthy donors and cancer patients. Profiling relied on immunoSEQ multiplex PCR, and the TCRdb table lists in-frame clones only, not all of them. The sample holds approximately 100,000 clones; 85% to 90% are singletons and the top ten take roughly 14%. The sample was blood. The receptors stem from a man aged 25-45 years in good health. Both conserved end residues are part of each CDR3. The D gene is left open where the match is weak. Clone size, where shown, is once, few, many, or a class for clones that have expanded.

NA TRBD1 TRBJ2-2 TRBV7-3 CASSLGRDRVRTGELFF TGTGCCAGCAGCTTAGGCCGGGACAGGGTTAGGACCGGGGAGCTGTTTTTT
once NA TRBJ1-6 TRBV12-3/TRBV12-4 CASSPDGNSPLHF TGTGCCAGCAGCCCCGACGGTAATTCACCCCTCCACTTT
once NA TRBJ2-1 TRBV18 CASSLPGRSNEQFF TGTGCCAGCTCACTACCCGGGCGCTCCAATGAGCAGTTCTTC
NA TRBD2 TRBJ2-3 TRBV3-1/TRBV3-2 CASSQDGVAGLAGGDTQYF TGTGCCAGCAGCCAAGATGGGGTTGCGGGACTAGCGGGAGGGGATACGCAGTATTTT
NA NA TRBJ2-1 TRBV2 CASSDTPLNEQFF TGTGCCAGCAGTGATACTCCTCTCAATGAGCAGTTCTTC
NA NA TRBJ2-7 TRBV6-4 CASSDGPNEQYF TGTGCCAGCAGTGACGGGCCCAACGAGCAGTACTTC
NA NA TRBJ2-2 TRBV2 CASSEVRTGAGELFF TGTGCCAGCAGTGAAGTTCGGACGGGCGCAGGGGAGCTGTTTTTT
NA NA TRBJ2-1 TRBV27 CASSPDGWTVYNEQFF TGTGCCAGCAGTCCCGACGGCTGGACGGTCTACAATGAGCAGTTCTTC
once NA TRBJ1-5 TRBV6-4 CASSDSDHSNQPQHF TGTGCCAGCAGTGACTCGGACCATAGCAATCAGCCCCAGCATTTT
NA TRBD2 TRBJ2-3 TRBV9 CASSPIAGGPTDTQYF TGTGCCAGCAGCCCAATAGCGGGAGGGCCAACAGATACGCAGTATTTT
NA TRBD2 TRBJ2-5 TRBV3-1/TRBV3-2 CASSGWAGVLEETQYF TGTGCCAGCAGCGGATGGGCGGGAGTCTTGGAAGAGACCCAGTACTTC
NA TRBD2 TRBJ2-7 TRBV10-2 CASRTSGYEQYF TGCGCCAGCAGGACTAGCGGGTACGAGCAGTACTTC
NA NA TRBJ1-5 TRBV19 CASNPGLNSNQPQHF TGTGCCAGTAACCCCGGACTTAATAGCAATCAGCCCCAGCATTTT
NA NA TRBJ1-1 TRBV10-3 CAISTTGAGTEAFF TGTGCCATCAGCACCACGGGGGCGGGAACTGAAGCTTTCTTT
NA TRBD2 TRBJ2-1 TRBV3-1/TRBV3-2 CASSQGARAGMSSYNEQFF TGTGCCAGCAGCCAAGGAGCGAGAGCGGGAATGAGCTCCTACAATGAGCAGTTCTTC
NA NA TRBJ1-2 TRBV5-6 CASSSGGTRNYGYTF TGTGCCAGCAGCTCCGGGGGGACCCGTAACTATGGCTACACCTTC
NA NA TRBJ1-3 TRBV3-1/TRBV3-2 CASSRRSSSVRGNTIYF TGTGCCAGCAGCCGGCGATCAAGCTCTGTTCGTGGAAACACCATATATTTT
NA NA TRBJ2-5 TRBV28 CASSLRQGGETQYF TGTGCCAGCAGCCTACGACAGGGAGGGGAGACCCAGTACTTC
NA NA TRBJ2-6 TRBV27 CASTPSGANVLTF TGTGCCAGCACCCCATCTGGGGCCAACGTCCTGACTTTC
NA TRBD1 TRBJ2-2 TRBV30 CAWSRTGGSTGELFF TGTGCCTGGAGTCGGACAGGGGGGAGCACCGGGGAGCTGTTTTTT
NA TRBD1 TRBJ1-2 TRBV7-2 CASRRTGQGNYGYTF TGTGCCAGCAGGCGCACGGGACAGGGGAACTATGGCTACACCTTC
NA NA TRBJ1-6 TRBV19 CASSRVDGSPLHF TGTGCCAGTAGTAGGGTGGATGGATCACCCCTCCACTTT
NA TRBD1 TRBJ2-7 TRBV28 CASSFGAGGFFYEQYF TGTGCCAGCAGTTTCGGGGCAGGGGGCTTTTTCTACGAGCAGTACTTC
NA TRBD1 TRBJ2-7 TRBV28 CASSFRGQVSYEQYF TGTGCCAGCAGTTTTAGGGGACAGGTCTCCTACGAGCAGTACTTC
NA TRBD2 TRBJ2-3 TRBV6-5 CASQRSGLTDTQYF TGTGCCAGCCAGCGTAGCGGGCTCACAGATACGCAGTATTTT
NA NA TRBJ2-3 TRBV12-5 CASGLGTGSGTDTQYF TGTGCTAGTGGTTTGGGAACAGGGTCAGGCACAGATACGCAGTATTTT
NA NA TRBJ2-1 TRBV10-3 CAISESIHNYNEQFF TGTGCCATCAGTGAGTCCATTCATAACTACAATGAGCAGTTCTTC
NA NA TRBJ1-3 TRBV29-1 CSVSPGNSGNTIYF TGCAGCGTTTCCCCAGGGAACTCTGGAAACACCATATATTTT
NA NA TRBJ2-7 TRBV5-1 CASSLGPMDEQYF TGCGCCAGCAGCTTGGGCCCGATGGACGAGCAGTACTTC
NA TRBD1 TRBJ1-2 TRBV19 CASSFGTGYGYGYTF TGTGCCAGTAGTTTCGGGACAGGGTATGGCTATGGCTACACCTTC
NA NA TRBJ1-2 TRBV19 CASSIIPRGSDGYTF TGTGCCAGTAGTATAATACCCCGGGGCTCCGATGGCTACACCTTC
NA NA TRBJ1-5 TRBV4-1 CASSHPPGLNQPQHF TGCGCCAGCAGCCATCCCCCAGGCCTCAATCAGCCCCAGCATTTT
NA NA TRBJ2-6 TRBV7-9 CASSLGYGSSGANVLTF TGTGCCAGCAGCTTAGGGTACGGGAGCTCTGGGGCCAACGTCCTGACTTTC
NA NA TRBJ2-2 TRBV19 CASPGNTGELFF TGTGCCAGTCCAGGGAACACCGGGGAGCTGTTTTTT
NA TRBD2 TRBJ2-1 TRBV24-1 CATSDPGTSARDKQFF TGTGCCACCAGTGACCCCGGGACTAGCGCCCGCGACAAGCAGTTCTTC
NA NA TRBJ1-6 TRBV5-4 CASSLFFGAGSPLHF TGTGCCAGCAGCTTGTTCTTTGGGGCTGGTTCACCCCTCCACTTT
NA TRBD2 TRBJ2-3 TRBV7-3 CASSLKASGNTDTQYF TGTGCCAGCAGCTTAAAGGCTAGCGGAAACACAGATACGCAGTATTTT
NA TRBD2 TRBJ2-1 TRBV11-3 CASSSGLAAGNEQFF TGTGCCAGCAGCTCCGGACTAGCGGCGGGGAATGAGCAGTTCTTC